This T cell receptor beta chain was captured by sequencing in a study of identical twins. The CDR3 totals 13 residues. Trimming removed 6 bases from V and 6 bases from J; junction bases left unmatched: 6. Germline V gives CDR1 WSHSY, CDR2 SAAADI. Regarding the study as a whole: Sequences that were out-of-frame, alpha and twin-shared displayed an excess of low generation probability. While abundant cord blood beta clonotypes carried fewer insertions, memory repertoires showed no such pattern.

In TCRdb, the 5' RACE reads were re-called with MiXCR into one record per CDR3 protein. The data contain around 280,000 distinct CDR3 sequences, about 8.3% of them singletons. This clonotype occurred many times. Its antigen is currently unknown. This same sample was also part of a study on yellow fever vaccine responses in identical twins.

This TCR derives from a woman in her late teens or twenties in good health. What was sequenced was memory (CD45RO+) T cells sorted from blood. The chain uses TRBV10-2 and TRBJ2-7; 9 nucleotides match TRBD1. In nucleotides, the CDR3 is TGCGCCAGCAGGGACAGGGGTCCGTCCGAGCAGTACGTC. Translating gives CASRDRGPSEQYV.